This T cell receptor beta chain was obtained from a study of T cells in Graves' hyperthyroidism and ophthalmopathy. Overall study: Before any treatment, at initial diagnosis, peripheral blood was collected.

CDR3 length: 13 amino acids. V shed 6 bases and J shed 2 bases, with 12 bases lying between them. Germline lookup yields CDR1 DFQATT and CDR2 SNEGSKA (reference sequence). Study observations and caveats: Most clonotypes expanded in the thyroid (above 0.001) were also present in blood.

RNA transcripts were the template for amplifying TCR beta CDR3 regions. First-round RT-PCR with HTBI primers amplified the TCR CDR3 region. TCRdb reanalysed the multiplex PCR reads using MiXCR and keeps one entry per CDR3 protein. This table holds about 380,000 distinct CDR3 sequences, roughly 13% found once. Criteria for exclusion of patients were uncontrolled infection, other autoimmune disease, pregnancy or lactation. This clonotype was seen only a few times. The antigen remains unidentified. The receptor's source is a woman aged 55-70 years with Graves' hyperthyroidism. The chain joins TRBV20-1 to TRBJ2-3; no clear D gene. Sequencing input: blood. The CDR3 sequence is CSALGRDTDTQYF. DNA of the CDR3: TGCAGTGCCTTGGGCCGAGACACAGATACGCAGTATTTT.